The 20 T cell receptor beta chains given below trace back to one sample, sequenced in a study of T-cell reconstitution after alpha-beta-depleted transplantation in children. Library preparation (for TCRbeta) was performed with unique molecular identifiers. TCRdb reanalysed the PCR reads using MiXCR and keeps one entry per CDR3 protein. This sample has just over 950,000 distinct CDR3 sequences, with roughly 29% found just once. Sequencing used PBMCs, mostly from graft donor cells, obtained 360 days after TCRalphabeta/CD19-depleted stem cell transplant. The receptors were gathered from a boy in the first two years of life who had a stem cell transplant for SCID, so the T cells may come from the graft donor.

This chain links TRBV20-1 with TRBJ2-1, with 8 positions matching TRBD2. The junction had 6 bases not matched to a gene; V was cut back by 6 bases and J by 5 bases. CDR3 length equals 13 residues. Germline-derived CDR1 and CDR2 are DFQATT and SNEGSKA (reference sequence). CDR3 sequence (DNA): TGCAGTGCCCGCGCAGCGGGAGACAATGAGCAGTTCTTC. Translated: CSARAAGDNEQFF.

Concerning this clonotype itself: No conserved phenylalanine or tryptophan is present at the end of the CDR3, so a read error is the likely explanation. This chain links TRBV12-3 or TRBV12-4 with TRBJ1-1; D gene ambiguous. Trimming took 5 bases from V and 0 from J, leaving 4 bases between them. CDR3 length: 12 residues. The CDR3 here is CASSIMNTEAFI. The CDR3 nucleotides are TGTGCCAGCAGTATCATGAACACTGAAGCTTTCATT.

J is TRBJ1-5 and V is TRBV20-1, with TRBD1 as a possible D gene (5 bases). Trimming removed 4 bases at V and 1 base at J, with 14 bases between. CDR1 and CDR2 from the germline V gene are DFQATT and SNEGSKA (reference sequence). There are 15 residues in the CDR3. The CDR3 is CSAIRVGGSNQPQHF. The CDR3 DNA sequence: TGCAGTGCTATTCGGGTGGGGGGGAGCAATCAGCCCCAGCATTTT.

This clonotype was seen only a few times. The V and J genes are TRBV5-1 and TRBJ2-2; TRBD1 matches 10 bases. This CDR3 has 14 amino acids. Germline CDR1 is SGHRS and CDR2 is YFSETQ. The V and J ends lost 4 bases and 9 bases, in that order; junction bases with no gene match: 6. The DNA of the CDR3 is TGCGCCAGCAGCCGGGACAGGGGTCTAAGGGAGCTGTTTTTT. It encodes CASSRDRGLRELFF.

The chain combines TRBV29-1 with TRBJ2-1; D may be TRBD2 (5 bases). Germline V CDR1 and CDR2: SQVTM, ANQGSEA. Trimming took 4 bases from V and 0 from J, leaving 7 bases between them. The CDR3 sequence is 13 residues long. The CDR3 coding sequence is TGCAGCGTTGTTAGCGACTCCTACAATGAGCAGTTCTTC. The encoded protein is CSVVSDSYNEQFF.

V usage is TRBV6-1 and J usage is TRBJ1-5; a possible D gene is TRBD1 (6 bases). CDR1 and CDR2 from the germline V gene are MNHNS and SASEGT. The CDR3 runs to 16 residues. The ends were cut back, 5 bases at V and 3 bases at J, with 17 bases in the middle. DNA of the CDR3: TGTGCCAGCAGTCCTCTCGGTAGGGGGATCAATCAGCCCCAGCATTTT. It is translated as CASSPLGRGINQPQHF.

This clonotype turned up a few times. The chain links TRBV6-2 or TRBV6-3 to TRBJ2-1; TRBD1 or TRBD2 may be the D gene (5 bases each). Germline CDR1 is MNHEY and CDR2 is SVGEGT. This CDR3 comprises 14 residues. V lost 8 bases, J lost 4 bases, and 15 bases lay in between. This CDR3 reads CASLGPLPYNEQFF. The CDR3 coding sequence is TGTGCCAGCCTGGGACCCCTCCCGTACAATGAGCAGTTCTTC.

This chain connects TRBV7-2 to TRBJ1-6; 8 bases agree with TRBD1. The J segment lost 10 bases and the V segment lost 5 bases, leaving 7 bases of the junction unmatched. Germline loops: CDR1 SGHTA, CDR2 FQGNSA. The CDR3 consists of 14 residues. The CDR3 coding sequence is TGTGCCAGCAGCACCCGACAGGGGATCTCACCCCTCCACTTT. The encoded protein is CASSTRQGISPLHF.

The J gene is TRBJ1-2, the V gene TRBV20-1, with D perhaps TRBD1 (5 bases). Trimming cost V 5 bases and J 4 bases, with 14 bases left between them. This CDR3 region has 13 residues. Per the germline V gene, CDR1 is DFQATT and CDR2 is SNEGSKA (reference sequence). DNA for the CDR3: TGCAGTGCTGGCGAAGCAGGGTTCTATGGCTACACCTTC. This sequence encodes CSAGEAGFYGYTF.

The sample holds many counts of this clonotype. The chain is built from TRBV7-9 and TRBJ1-1, with a tentative D call TRBD1 (5 bases). The CDR3 runs 15 residues. CDR1 SEHNR and CDR2 FQNEAQ come from the germline V gene (reference sequence). Trimming stripped 5 bases from V and 3 bases from J, with 16 bases between. The CDR3 coding sequence is TGTGCCAGCAGCCTAGGGTGGGGGGAGCACACTGAAGCTTTCTTT. Its protein product is CASSLGWGEHTEAFF.

This clonotype came up a few times. V gene TRBV7-8 combines with J gene TRBJ2-2; a weak D match, TRBD1 (6 bases). Germline CDR1 is SGHVS and CDR2 is FQNEAQ. Trimming pared 1 base from V and 2 bases from J, leaving 17 bases between. CDR3 length: 18 residues. The CDR3: CASSLGSGGGFNTGELFF. Here the CDR3 DNA reads TGTGCCAGCAGCTTAGGTTCTGGGGGCGGGTTTAACACCGGGGAGCTGTTTTTT.

The V call is TRBV2, the J call TRBJ1-5, with D perhaps TRBD1 (6 bases). This CDR3 has 14 residues. Germline loops: CDR1 SNHLY, CDR2 FYNNEI. Between the trimmed V and J ends, which lost 4 bases and 6 bases, there was a span of 13 bases. CDR3 coding DNA: TGTGCCAGCAGTGGGGCAGGGGTTGGTCAGCCCCAGCATTTT. As protein: CASSGAGVGQPQHF.

As concerns this clonotype: Because it lacks the conserved phenylalanine or tryptophan at the end, this CDR3 is likely a read error. The chain combines TRBV5-1 with TRBJ1-4; 9 bases map to TRBD1. V shed 4 bases, J shed 0 bases, and the junction held 7 bases outside the gene matches. CDR1 is SGHRS, CDR2 YFSETQ, per germline. The CDR3 contains 17 residues. The CDR3 is CASSPGTGLATNEKLFS. CDR3 nucleotides: TGCGCCAGCAGCCCCGGGACAGGGCTTGCAACTAATGAAAAACTGTTTTCT.

The chain joins TRBV24-1 to TRBJ2-3, with D unclear. This CDR3 region has 13 residues. Germline CDR1 is KGHDR and CDR2 is SFDVKD. With 4 bases removed from V and 2 bases from J, the gap between germline ends came to 6 bases. This CDR3 reads CATSEFNTDTQYF. DNA for the CDR3: TGTGCCACCAGTGAGTTCAACACAGATACGCAGTATTTT.

The chain uses TRBV5-1 and TRBJ2-1, with 7 nucleotides matching TRBD2. CDR3 size: 15 residues. J gave up 5 bases and V 3 bases, and 8 bases lay outside the gene matches. Germline loops: CDR1 SGHRS, CDR2 YFSETQ. The CDR3 DNA reads as TGCGCCAGCAGCTCGGGACTACTCACTAACAATGAGCAGTTCTTC. It yields the protein CASSSGLLTNNEQFF.

CDR3 sequence: CASSLEAMAGAVWMEETQYF. CDR3 in DNA: TGTGCCAGCAGCTTAGAAGCGATGGCGGGGGCCGTGTGGATGGAAGAGACCCAGTACTTC. The chain recombines TRBV11-2 with TRBJ2-5; possible D gene TRBD2, 7 bases. The CDR3 is 20 residues long. Germline CDR1 and CDR2: SGHAT and FQNNGV. Trimming removed 0 bases at V and 3 bases at J, with 26 bases between.

This chain uses TRBV5-1 with TRBJ1-1, with D perhaps TRBD1 (5 bases). The CDR3 spans 18 residues. The V and J ends lost 3 bases and 0 bases respectively, with 21 bases between them. Germline V CDR1 and CDR2: SGHRS, YFSETQ. The CDR3 is CASSWDIPGARMNTEAFF. Written as DNA, the CDR3 is TGCGCCAGCAGCTGGGATATACCCGGGGCACGAATGAACACTGAAGCTTTCTTT.

The genes are TRBV5-1 and TRBJ2-3, with a weak D call TRBD2 (5 bases). The CDR3 sequence is 15 residues long. V lost 6 bases to trimming and J lost 0 bases, with 14 bases between them. Germline lookup yields CDR1 SGHRS and CDR2 YFSETQ. CDR3 DNA sequence: TGCGCCAGCAAGACTATACGGGGAAGCACAGATACGCAGTATTTT. As protein: CASKTIRGSTDTQYF.

This clonotype was counted a few times. The V call is TRBV12-3 or TRBV12-4, the J call TRBJ2-1; 7 bases are a match to TRBD2. The CDR3 consists of 16 residues. V was clipped by 6 bases and J by 1 base; unmatched bases: 9. The CDR3 loop is CASSLRWGGSYNEQFF. As DNA, the CDR3 is TGTGCCAGCAGCCTCAGATGGGGGGGATCCTACAATGAGCAGTTCTTC.

This clonotype was counted once. The chain links TRBV7-2 to TRBJ2-7; D assignment may be TRBD1 or TRBD2 (5 bases each). Trimming cost V 3 bases and J 0 bases, with 12 bases left between them. The germline V gene encodes CDR1 SGHTA and CDR2 FQGNSA. CDR3 length: 15 residues. As DNA, the CDR3 is TGTGCCAGCAGCTTTGGGACCTCTTACTCCTACGAGCAGTACTTC. Translation: CASSFGTSYSYEQYF.